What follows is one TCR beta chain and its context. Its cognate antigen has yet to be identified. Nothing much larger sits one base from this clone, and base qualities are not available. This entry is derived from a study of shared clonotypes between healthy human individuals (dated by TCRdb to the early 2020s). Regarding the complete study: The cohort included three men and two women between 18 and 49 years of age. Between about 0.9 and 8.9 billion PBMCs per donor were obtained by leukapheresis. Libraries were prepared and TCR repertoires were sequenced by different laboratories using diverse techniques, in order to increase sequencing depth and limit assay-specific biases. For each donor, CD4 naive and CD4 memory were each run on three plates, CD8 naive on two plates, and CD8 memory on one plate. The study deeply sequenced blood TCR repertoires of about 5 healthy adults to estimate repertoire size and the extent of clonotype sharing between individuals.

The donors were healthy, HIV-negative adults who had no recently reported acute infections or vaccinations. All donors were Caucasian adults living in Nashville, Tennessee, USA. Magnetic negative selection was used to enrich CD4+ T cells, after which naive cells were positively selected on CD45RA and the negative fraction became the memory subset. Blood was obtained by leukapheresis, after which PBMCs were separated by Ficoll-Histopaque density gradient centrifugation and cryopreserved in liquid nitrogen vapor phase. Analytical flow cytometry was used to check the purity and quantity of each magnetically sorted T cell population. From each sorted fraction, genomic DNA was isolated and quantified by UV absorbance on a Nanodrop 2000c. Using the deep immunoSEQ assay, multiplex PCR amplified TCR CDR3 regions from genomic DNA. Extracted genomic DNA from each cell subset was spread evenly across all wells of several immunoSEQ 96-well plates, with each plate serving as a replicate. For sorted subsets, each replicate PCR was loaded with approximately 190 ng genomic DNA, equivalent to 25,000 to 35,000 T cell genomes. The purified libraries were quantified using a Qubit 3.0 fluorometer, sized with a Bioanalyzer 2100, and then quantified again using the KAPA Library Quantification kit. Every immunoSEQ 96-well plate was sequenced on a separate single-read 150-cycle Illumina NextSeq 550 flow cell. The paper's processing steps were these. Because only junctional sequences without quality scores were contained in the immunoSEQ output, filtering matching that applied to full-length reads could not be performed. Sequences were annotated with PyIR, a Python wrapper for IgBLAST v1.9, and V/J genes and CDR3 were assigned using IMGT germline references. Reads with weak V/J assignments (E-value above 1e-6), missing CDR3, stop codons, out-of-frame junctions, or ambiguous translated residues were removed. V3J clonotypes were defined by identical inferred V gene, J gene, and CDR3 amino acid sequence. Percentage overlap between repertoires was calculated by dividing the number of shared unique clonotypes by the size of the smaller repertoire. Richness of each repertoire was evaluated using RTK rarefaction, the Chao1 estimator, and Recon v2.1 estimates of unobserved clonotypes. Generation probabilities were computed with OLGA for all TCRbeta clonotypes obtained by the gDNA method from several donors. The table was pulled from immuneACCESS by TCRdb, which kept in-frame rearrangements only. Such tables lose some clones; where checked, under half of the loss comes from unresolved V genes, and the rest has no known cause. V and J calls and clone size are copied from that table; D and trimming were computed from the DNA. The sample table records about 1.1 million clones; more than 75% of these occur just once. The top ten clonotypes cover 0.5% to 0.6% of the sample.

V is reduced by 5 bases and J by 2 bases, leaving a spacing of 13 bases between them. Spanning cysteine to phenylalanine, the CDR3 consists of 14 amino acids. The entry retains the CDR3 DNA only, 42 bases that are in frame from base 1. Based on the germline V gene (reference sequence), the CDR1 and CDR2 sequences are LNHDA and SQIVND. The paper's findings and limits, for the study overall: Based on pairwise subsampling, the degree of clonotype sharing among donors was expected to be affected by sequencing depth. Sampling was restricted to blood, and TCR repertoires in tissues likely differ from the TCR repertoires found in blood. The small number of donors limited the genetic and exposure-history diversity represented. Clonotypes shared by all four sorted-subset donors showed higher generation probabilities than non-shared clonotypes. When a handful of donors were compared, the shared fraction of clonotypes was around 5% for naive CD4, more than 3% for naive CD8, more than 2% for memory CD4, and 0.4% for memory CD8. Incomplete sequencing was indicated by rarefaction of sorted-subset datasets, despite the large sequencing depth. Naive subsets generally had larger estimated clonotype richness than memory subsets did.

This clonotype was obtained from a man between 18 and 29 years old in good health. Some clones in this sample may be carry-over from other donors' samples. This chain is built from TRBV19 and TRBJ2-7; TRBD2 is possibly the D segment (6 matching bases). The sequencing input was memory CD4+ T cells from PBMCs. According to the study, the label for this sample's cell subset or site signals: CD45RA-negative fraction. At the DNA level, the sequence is TGTGCCAGTAGTCCCACTTGGGGGGCCTACGAGCAGTACTTC. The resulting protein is CASSPTWGAYEQYF.